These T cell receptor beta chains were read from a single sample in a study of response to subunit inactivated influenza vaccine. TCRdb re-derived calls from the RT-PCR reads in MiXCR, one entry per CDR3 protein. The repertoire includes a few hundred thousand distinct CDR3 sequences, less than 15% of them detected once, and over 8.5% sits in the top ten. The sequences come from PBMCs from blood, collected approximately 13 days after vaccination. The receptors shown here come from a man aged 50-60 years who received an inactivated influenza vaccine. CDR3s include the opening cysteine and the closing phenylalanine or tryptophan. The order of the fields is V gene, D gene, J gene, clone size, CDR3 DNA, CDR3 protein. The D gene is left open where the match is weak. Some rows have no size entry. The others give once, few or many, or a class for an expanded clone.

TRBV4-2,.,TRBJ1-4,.,TGTGCCAGCAGCCCGACAGCTAATGAAAAACTGTTTTTT,CASSPTANEKLFF
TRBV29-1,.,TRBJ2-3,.,TGCAGCGTTGAAGTTGGGGGGCTCAGCACAGATACGCAGTATTTT,CSVEVGGLSTDTQYF
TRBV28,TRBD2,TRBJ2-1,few,TGTGCCAGCAGTTCTCTTTTTATACTAGCGGGAGGGCCCAATGAGCAGTTCTTC,CASSSLFILAGGPNEQFF
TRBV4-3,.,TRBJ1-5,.,TGCGCCAGCAGCCAAGATTCCGGGATCAATCCGCCCCAGCATTTT,CASSQDSGINPPQHF
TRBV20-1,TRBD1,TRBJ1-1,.,TGCAGTGCCCCGGGACAGGGGAGGTCCACTGAAGCTTTCTTT,CSAPGQGRSTEAFF
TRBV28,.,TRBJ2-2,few,TGTGCCAGCACCCCCTTAATCACCGGGGAGCTGTTTTTT,CASTPLITGELFF
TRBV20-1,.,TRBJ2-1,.,TGCAGTGCTGGGCCCCTTCCTTACAATGAGCAGTTCTTC,CSAGPLPYNEQFF
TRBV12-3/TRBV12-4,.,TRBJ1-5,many,TGTGCCAGCAGCTCTACCTGGGATCAGCCCCAGCATTTT,CASSSTWDQPQHF
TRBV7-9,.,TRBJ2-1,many,TGTGCCAGCAGCTTGGACCGAGGGAATGAGCAGTTCTTC,CASSLDRGNEQFF
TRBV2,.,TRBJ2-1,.,TGTGCCAGCAGTGGCCGGGACTACAGGGGCAATGAGCAGTTCTTC,CASSGRDYRGNEQFF
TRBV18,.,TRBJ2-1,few,TGTGCCAGCTCACCCCCTAGGGGGGTTCTGGTAAATGAGCAGTTCTTC,CASSPPRGVLVNEQFF
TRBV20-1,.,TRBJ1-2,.,TGCAGTGCCACTATAGAAAGATACTATGGCTACACCTTC,CSATIERYYGYTF
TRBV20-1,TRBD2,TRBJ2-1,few,TGCAGTGCTCCCAGACCGGGACTAGCGTCGGCCAATGAGCAGTTCTTC,CSAPRPGLASANEQFF
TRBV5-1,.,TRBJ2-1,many,TGCGCCAGCAGCAGTGTCCGGGACTCCGCGGCCAATGAGCAGTTCTTC,CASSSVRDSAANEQFF
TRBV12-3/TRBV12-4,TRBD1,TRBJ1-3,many,TGTGCCAGCAGTGGCGGACAGGGACTGAGCGGAAACACCATATATTTT,CASSGGQGLSGNTIYF
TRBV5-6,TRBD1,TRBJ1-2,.,TGTGCCAGCAGCTATACAGGGGCCGGGGTAGGCTACACCTTC,CASSYTGAGVGYTF
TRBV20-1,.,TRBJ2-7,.,TGCAGTGCTAGAGATCTGGCAGGCAGCTCCTACGAGCAGTACTTC,CSARDLAGSSYEQYF
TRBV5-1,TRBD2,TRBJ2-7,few,TGCGCCAGCAGCGTCGGGGGTAGCGGGAGAAGCGAGCAGTACTTC,CASSVGGSGRSEQYF
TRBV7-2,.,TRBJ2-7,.,TGTGCCAGCAGCTTTTACACCTATTACGAGCAGTACTTC,CASSFYTYYEQYF
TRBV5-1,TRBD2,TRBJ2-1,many,TGCGCCAGCAGCCGACTAGCGGGAGGGAGCTACAATGAGCAGTTCTTC,CASSRLAGGSYNEQFF
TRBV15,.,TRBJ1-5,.,TGTGCCACCAGCAGAGCAGGGTCGGGTCAGCCCCAGCATTTT,CATSRAGSGQPQHF
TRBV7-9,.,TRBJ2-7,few,TGTGCCAGCAGCCCACGGGACTCGAACTCCTACGAGCAGTACTTC,CASSPRDSNSYEQYF
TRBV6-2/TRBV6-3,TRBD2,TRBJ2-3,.,TGTGCCAGCAGTTACTCGACTAGCGGCTCCGAAGATACGCAGTATTTT,CASSYSTSGSEDTQYF
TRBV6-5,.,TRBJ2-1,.,TGTGCCAGCAGTTACTCGATCCGGCTCAATGAGCAGTTCTTC,CASSYSIRLNEQFF
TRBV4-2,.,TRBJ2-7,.,TGTGCCAGCAGCCGGGGGACATTTGACTACGAGCAGTACTTC,CASSRGTFDYEQYF
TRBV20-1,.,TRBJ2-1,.,TGCAGTGCTAGGACAAAGAGCTCCTACAATGAGCAGTTCTTC,CSARTKSSYNEQFF
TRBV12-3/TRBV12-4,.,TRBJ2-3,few,TGTGCCAGCAGTCTTGGAGGGCCCCAAGGAACAGATACGCAGTATTTT,CASSLGGPQGTDTQYF
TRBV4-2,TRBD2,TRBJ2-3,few,TGTGCCAGCAGCCTCGACCGGACTAGCGGGAGAGCAGGGGTGGATACGCAGTATTTT,CASSLDRTSGRAGVDTQYF
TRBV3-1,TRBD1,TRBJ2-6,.,TGTGCCAGCAGCCAAGAGTACGAGACAGGGACCTCTGGGGCCAACGTCCTGACTTTC,CASSQEYETGTSGANVLTF
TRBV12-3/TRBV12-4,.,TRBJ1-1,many,TGTGCCAGCAGTTTATTTACTGAAGCTTTCTTT,CASSLFTEAFF
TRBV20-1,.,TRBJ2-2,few,TGCAGTGCTGGAGAGGGGGGCGCGAACGGGGAGCTGTTTTTT,CSAGEGGANGELFF
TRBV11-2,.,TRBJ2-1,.,TGTGCCAGCAGCACTAGGGTGGCCCTGCAGTTCTTC,CASSTRVALQFF
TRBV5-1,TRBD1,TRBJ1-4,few,TGCGCCAGCAGCAGGATGGGACAGACCTCTAATGAAAAACTGTTTTTT,CASSRMGQTSNEKLFF
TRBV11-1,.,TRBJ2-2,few,TGTGCCAGCAGCCCAACTGACCGCGAGGAGCTGTTTTTT,CASSPTDREELFF
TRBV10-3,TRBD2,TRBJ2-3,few,TGTGCCATCAGAACGCCTAGCGGGAGTGCTAAAGATACGCAGTATTTT,CAIRTPSGSAKDTQYF
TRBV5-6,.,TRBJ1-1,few,TGTGCCAGCAGCTTTTTGTCTGCTACTGAAGCTTTCTTT,CASSFLSATEAFF
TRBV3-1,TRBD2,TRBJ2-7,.,TGTGCCAGCAGCCACTCGGGACTAGCAGCTGGGCAGTACTTC,CASSHSGLAAGQYF
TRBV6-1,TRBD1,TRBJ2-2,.,TGTGCCAGCAGTGAATTTGACAGGGCAATCACCGGGGAGCTGTTTTTT,CASSEFDRAITGELFF
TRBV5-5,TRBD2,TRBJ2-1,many,TGTGCCAGCAGCTTCGGGACTAGCGGCTACAATGAGCAGTTCTTC,CASSFGTSGYNEQFF
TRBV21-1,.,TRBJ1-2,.,TGTGCCAGCAGCAAATTCGCCGACCGCGGCTACACCTTC,CASSKFADRGYTF
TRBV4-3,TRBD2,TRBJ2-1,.,TGCGCCAGCAGCCAAGAAGGTACCAGCGGGGCATACAATGAGCAGTTCTTC,CASSQEGTSGAYNEQFF
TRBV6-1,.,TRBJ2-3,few,TGTGCCAGCAGTGAACCTGGCGGCACAGATACGCAGTATTTT,CASSEPGGTDTQYF
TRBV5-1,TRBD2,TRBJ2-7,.,TGCGCCAGCAGCCCTGGGACTAGCGGGAGTTTAACCTACGAGCAGTACTTC,CASSPGTSGSLTYEQYF
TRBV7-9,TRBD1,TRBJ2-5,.,TGTGCCAGCAGCCTACGACAGGGAAATGGAGAGACCCAGTACTTC,CASSLRQGNGETQYF
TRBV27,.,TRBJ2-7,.,TGTGCCAGCAGTGAATGTAGGTTTCGAGTCTCCTACGAGCAGTACTTC,CASSECRFRVSYEQYF
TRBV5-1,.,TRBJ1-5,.,TGCGCCAGCAGCTATGGACAGTCGCAGCCCCAGCATTTT,CASSYGQSQPQHF